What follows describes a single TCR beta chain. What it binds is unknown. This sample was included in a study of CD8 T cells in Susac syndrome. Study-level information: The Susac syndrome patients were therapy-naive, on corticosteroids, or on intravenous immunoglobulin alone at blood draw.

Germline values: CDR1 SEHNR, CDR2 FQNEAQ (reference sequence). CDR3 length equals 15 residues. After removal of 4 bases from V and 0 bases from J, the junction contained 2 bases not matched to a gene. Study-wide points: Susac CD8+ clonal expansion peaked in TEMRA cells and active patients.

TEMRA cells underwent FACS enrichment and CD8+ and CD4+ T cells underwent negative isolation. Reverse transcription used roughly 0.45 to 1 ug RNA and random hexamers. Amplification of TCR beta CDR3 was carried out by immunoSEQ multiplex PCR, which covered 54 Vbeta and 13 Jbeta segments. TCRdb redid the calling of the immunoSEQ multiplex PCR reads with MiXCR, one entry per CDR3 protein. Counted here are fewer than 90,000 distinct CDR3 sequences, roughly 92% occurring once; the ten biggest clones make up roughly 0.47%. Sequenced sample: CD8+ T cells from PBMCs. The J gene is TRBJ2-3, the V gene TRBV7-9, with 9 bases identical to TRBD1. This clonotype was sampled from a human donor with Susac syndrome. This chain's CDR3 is CASSSGQGSTDTQYF. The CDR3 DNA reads TGTGCCAGCAGCTCTGGACAGGGGAGCACAGATACGCAGTATTTT.